This T cell receptor (beta chain) stems from a study of blood T cell repertoires in COVID-19 (TCRdb year 2020). Concerning the study at large: Samples covering the acute and convalescent phases of COVID-19 were provided by collaborators in the United States, Italy and Spain. The prospective study material was composed of cDNA or gDNA derived from T cells, B-cell-depleted T cells, or PBMCs. The dataset comprised deeply sampled blood TCRbeta repertoires from subjects exposed to, actively infected with, or recovered from COVID-19. A freely available public database, intended as a resource for researchers studying the immune response to SARS-CoV-2, is where the repertoires were released. The samples were drawn from two sources: the first 160 participants of the ongoing ImmuneRACE study, and fewer than 1,500 subjects contributed by 6 global collaborators. The sample metadata nearly always contained a de-identified subject ID, COVID-19 status, age in years and sex. Where HLA class I and class II types were available, the types were taken from metadata supplied by the sample provider, not from assay-based typing. The full study reports these points: The quantity of clinical and demographic metadata differed by source and by participant and was supplied without curation.

CDR1 is given as MGHRA and CDR2 as YSYEKL, both from the germline V gene. V is pared back by 5 bases and J by 5 bases, with 21 bases lying between the germline termini. The CDR3 numbers 16 residues from cysteine through phenylalanine. Only the CDR3 DNA stays, 48 bases, in frame from base 1. TCRbeta CDR3 regions were amplified from genomic DNA by means of the immunoSEQ Assay, a bias-controlled multiplex PCR. In the original analysis: The number of nucleated cells in each sample was estimated by amplification of reference gene primers within the assay. Sequence reads were collapsed and filtered to measure the absolute abundance of every unique TCRbeta CDR3 rearrangement. Productive Simpson clonality was computed per sample as the square root of Simpson's diversity index over productive rearrangements. TCRdb obtained this table from immuneACCESS and retained in-frame rearrangements with V and J assigned. These tables miss some clones; where compared with another copy, unresolved V genes account for less than half of the shortfall, and the remainder is unexplained. The DNA was the basis for D and trimming; V, J and clone size are from that table. The sample table shows 200,000 to 250,000 clones, and around 90% are seen once. The ten largest clonotypes hold more than 12% of the sample.

Enrolling through a virtual design, the prospective study's participants ranged in age from roughly 18 to 90 years and lived across roughly 24 United States geographic areas. In the prospective study, participants were assigned to cohorts based on the clinical history participants reported in a screening survey and a study questionnaire. Exposed participants had been in contact, within 2 weeks of entering the study, with a person who had a PCR-confirmed or clinician-diagnosed case of COVID-19. In the prospective study, mobile phlebotomists collected whole blood, serum and a nasopharyngeal or oropharyngeal swab from each participant. Additional blood draws and questionnaires over an approximately 2-month period could optionally be provided by prospective study participants. Before DNA extraction, prospective study blood samples were shipped either frozen or at room temperature. In this sample, this clone turned up once. No antigen is known for it. No base quality values were provided; no much bigger clone lies one nucleotide off.

The clonotype was recovered from a man aged 30-40 years who had been exposed to COVID-19. Recombination connected TRBV4-1 to TRBJ1-1; TRBD1 could be the D gene, as 6 bases match. The sequenced sample was PBMCs or T cells enriched from blood (not recorded which). The encoded CDR3 is CASSSVQGGGQTEAFF. The nucleotide sequence reads as follows: TGCGCCAGCAGCTCAGTCCAAGGGGGGGGACAAACTGAAGCTTTCTTT.